This TCR beta chain was captured in a study of PD-1 blockade in classical Hodgkin lymphoma. This clone appeared once. Its target is not known. Only in-frame clones appear in the TCRdb table, and some are missing; sequencing was by immunoSEQ multiplex PCR. The sample consists of about 98,000 clones, roughly four fifths of them appearing once. Study-wide results and limits: A reduction in baseline TCR diversity was reportedly seen in newly diagnosed patients relative to healthy donors.

In every patient, relapse followed autologous stem cell transplantation, while exposure to brentuximab vedotin differed. The V gene lost 0 bases and the J gene lost 5 bases, with 10 bases spanning the gap. Germline V gene data show CDR1 as ENHRY and CDR2 as SYGVKD. The CDR3 covers 15 residues. This specimen was peripheral blood mononuclear cells (PBMCs), taken before the second cycle of nivolumab. This sequence was found in a human donor with classical Hodgkin lymphoma. V is TRBV10-3 and J is TRBJ1-4; possibly TRBD1 for D (5 bases). The CDR3 DNA follows: TGTGCCATCAGTGAGTCACTGGGGGGGAATGAAAAACTGTTTTTT. This translates into CAISESLGGNEKLFF.